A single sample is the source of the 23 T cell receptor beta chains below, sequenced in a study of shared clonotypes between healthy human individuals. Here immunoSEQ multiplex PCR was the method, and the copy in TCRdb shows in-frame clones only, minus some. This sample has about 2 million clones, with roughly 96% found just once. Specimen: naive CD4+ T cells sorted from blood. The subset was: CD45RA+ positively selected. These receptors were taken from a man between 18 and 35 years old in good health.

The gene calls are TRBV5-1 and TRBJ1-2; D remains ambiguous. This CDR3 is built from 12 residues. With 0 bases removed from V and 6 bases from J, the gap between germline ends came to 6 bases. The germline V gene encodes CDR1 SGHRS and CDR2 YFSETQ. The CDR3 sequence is CASSLGANGYTF. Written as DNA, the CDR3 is TGCGCCAGCAGCTTGGGAGCAAATGGCTACACCTTC.

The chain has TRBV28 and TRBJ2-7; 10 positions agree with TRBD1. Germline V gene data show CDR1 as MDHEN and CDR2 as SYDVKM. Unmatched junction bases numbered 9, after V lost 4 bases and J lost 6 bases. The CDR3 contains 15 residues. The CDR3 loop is CASSSFRDRGSEQYF. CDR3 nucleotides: TGTGCCAGCAGTTCGTTCCGGGACAGGGGATCCGAGCAGTACTTC.

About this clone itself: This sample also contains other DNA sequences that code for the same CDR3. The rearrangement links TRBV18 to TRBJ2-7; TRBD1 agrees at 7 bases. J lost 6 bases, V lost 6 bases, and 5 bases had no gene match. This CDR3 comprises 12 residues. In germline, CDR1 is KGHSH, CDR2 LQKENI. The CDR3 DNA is TGTGCCAGCTCCCAGACAGGGCCCGAGCAGTACTTC. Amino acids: CASSQTGPEQYF.

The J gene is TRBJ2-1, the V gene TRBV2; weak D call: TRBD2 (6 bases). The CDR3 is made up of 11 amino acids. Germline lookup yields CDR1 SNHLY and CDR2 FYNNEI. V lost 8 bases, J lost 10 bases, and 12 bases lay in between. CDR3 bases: TGTGCCAGCCCCAGCGGGCGCGAGCAGTTCTTC. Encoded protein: CASPSGREQFF.

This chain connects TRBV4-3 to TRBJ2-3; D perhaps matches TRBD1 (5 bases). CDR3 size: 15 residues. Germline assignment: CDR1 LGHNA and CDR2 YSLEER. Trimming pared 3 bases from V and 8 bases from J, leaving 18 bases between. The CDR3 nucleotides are TGCGCCAGCAGCCAGGGGCTCTCCGTTTTAGGTACGCAGTATTTT. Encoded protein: CASSQGLSVLGTQYF.

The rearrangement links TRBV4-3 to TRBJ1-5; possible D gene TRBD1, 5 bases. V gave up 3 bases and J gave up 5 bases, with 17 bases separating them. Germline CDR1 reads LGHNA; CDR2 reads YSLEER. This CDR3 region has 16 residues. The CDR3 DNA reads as TGCGCCAGCAGCCAGCGGAGAGTAGGGGCGGATCAGCCCCAGCATTTT. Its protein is CASSQRRVGADQPQHF.

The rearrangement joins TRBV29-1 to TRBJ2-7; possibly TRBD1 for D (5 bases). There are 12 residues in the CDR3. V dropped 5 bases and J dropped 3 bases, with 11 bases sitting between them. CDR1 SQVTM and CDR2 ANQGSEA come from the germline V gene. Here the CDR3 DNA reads TGCAGCGTTCAGGGCAGGGACTACGAGCAGTACTTC. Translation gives CSVQGRDYEQYF.

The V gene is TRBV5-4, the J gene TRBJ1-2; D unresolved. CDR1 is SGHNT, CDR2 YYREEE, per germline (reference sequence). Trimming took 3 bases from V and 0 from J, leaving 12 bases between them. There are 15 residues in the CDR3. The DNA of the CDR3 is TGTGCCAGCAGCTCTACAGATAAAGCTAACTATGGCTACACCTTC. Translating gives CASSSTDKANYGYTF.

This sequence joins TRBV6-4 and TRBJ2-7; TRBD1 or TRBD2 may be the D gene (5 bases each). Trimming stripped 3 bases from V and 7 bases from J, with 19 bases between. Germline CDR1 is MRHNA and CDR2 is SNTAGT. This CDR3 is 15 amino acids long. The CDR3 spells CASSEGYPAEGEQYF. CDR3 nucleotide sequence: TGTGCCAGCAGTGAGGGCTACCCCGCTGAGGGGGAGCAGTACTTC.

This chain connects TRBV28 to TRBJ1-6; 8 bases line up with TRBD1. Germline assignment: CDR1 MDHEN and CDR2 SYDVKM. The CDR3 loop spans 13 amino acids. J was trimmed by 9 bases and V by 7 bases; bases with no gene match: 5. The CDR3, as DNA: TGTGCCAGCAAATGGACAGGGTTTTCACCCCTCCACTTT. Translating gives CASKWTGFSPLHF.

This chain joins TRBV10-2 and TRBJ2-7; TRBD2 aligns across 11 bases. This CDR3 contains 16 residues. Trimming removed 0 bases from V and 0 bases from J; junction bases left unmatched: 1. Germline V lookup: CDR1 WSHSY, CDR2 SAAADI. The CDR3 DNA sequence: TGCGCCAGCAGTGAGTCGGGACTAGCGGACTCCTACGAGCAGTACTTC. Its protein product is CASSESGLADSYEQYF.

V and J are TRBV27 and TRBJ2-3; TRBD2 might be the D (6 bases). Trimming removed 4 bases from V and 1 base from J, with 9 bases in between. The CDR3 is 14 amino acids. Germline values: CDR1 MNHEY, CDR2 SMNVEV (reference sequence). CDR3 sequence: CASSSGGRTDTQYF. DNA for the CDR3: TGTGCCAGCAGTTCCGGGGGACGCACAGATACGCAGTATTTT.

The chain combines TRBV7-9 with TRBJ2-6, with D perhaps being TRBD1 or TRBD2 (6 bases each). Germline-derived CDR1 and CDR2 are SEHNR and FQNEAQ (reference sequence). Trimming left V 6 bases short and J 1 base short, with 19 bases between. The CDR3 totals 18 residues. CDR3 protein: CASRRSGGKVSGANVLTF. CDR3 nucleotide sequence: TGTGCCAGCAGAAGGTCCGGGGGCAAGGTATCTGGGGCCAACGTCCTGACTTTC.

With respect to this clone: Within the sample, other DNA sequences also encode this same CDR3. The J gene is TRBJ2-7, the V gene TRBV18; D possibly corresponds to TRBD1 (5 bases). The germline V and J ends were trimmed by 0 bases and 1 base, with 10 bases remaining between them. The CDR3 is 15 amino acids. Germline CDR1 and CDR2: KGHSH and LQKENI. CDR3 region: CASSPPSRESYEQYF. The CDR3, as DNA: TGTGCCAGCTCACCACCGAGCAGGGAATCCTACGAGCAGTACTTC.

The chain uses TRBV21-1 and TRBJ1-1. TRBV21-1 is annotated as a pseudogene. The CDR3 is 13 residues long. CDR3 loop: CASIRGGRDYAFF. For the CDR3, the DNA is TGTGCCAGCATCCGGGGGGGCCGTGATTATGCTTTCTTT.

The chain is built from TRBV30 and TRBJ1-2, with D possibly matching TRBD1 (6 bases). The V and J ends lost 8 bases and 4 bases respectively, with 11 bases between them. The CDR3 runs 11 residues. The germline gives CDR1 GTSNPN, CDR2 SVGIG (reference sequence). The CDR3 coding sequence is TGTGCCCGTGACAGGCCCTATGGCTACACCTTC. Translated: CARDRPYGYTF.

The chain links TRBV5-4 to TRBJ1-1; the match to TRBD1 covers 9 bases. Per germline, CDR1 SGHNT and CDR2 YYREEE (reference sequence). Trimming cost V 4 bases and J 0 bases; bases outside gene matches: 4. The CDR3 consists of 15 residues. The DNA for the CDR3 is TGTGCCAGCAGCACCGGACAGGGGATGAACACTGAAGCTTTCTTT. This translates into CASSTGQGMNTEAFF. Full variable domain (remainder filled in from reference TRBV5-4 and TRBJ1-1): ETGVTQSPTHLIKTRGQQVTLRCSSQSGHNTVSWYQQALGQGPQFIFQYYREEENGRGNFPPRFSGLQFPNYSSELNVNALELDDSALYLCASSTGQGMNTEAFFGQGTRLTVV.

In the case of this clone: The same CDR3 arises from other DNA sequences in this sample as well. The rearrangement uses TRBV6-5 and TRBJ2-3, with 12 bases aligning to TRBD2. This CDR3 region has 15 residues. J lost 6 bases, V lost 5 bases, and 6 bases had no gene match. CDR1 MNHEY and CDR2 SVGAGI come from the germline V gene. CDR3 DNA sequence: TGTGCCAGCAGTCCCGGACTAGCGGGAACGGATACGCAGTATTTT. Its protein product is CASSPGLAGTDTQYF.

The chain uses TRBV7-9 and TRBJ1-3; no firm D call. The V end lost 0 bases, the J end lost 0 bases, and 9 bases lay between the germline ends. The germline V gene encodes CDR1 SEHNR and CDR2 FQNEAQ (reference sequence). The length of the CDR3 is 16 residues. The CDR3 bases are TGTGCCAGCAGCTTAGCGCCTACACCCTCTGGAAACACCATATATTTT. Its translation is CASSLAPTPSGNTIYF.

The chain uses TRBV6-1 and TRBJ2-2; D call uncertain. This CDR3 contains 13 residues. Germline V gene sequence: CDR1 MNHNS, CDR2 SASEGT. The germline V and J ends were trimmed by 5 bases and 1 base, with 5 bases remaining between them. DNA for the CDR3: TGTGCCAGCAGTCGACAGAACACCGGGGAGCTGTTTTTT. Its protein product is CASSRQNTGELFF.

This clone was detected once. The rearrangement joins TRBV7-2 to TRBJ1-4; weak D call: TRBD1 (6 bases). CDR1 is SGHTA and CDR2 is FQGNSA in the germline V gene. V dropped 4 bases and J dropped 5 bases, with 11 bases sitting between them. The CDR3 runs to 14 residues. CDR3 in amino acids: CASSWTEGNEKLFF. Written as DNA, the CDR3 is TGTGCCAGCAGCTGGACAGAAGGGAATGAAAAACTGTTTTTT.

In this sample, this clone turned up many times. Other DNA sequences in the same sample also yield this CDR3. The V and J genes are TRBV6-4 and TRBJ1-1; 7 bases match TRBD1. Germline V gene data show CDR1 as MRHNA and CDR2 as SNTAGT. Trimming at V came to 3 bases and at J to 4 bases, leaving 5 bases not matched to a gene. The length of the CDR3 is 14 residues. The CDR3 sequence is CASSETSGGTEAFF. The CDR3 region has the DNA TGTGCCAGCAGTGAAACATCAGGGGGCACTGAAGCTTTCTTT.

The CDR3 spells CSVGRGSGNTIYF. The CDR3 DNA sequence: TGCAGCGTCGGCAGGGGCTCCGGAAACACCATATATTTT. The chain carries TRBV29-1 and TRBJ1-3, with D possibly TRBD1 on 6 matching bases. CDR1 and CDR2 from the germline V gene are SQVTM and ANQGSEA. V lost 6 bases, J lost 4 bases, and 13 bases lay in between. This CDR3 is built from 13 residues.